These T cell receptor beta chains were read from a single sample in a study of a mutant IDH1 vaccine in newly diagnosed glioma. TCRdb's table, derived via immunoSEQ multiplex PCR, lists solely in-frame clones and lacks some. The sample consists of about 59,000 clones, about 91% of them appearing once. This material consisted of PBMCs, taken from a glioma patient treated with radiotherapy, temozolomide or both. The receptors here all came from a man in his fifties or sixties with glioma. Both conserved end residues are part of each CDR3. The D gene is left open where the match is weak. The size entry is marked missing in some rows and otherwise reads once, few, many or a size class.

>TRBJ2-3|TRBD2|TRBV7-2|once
TGTGCCAGCAGCCTACAGCGGGGAGGGGGCACAGATACGCAGTATTTT
CASSLQRGGGTDTQYF
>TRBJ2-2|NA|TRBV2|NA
TGTGCCAGCAAACCAGGGGAAACCGGGGAGCTGTTTTTT
CASKPGETGELFF
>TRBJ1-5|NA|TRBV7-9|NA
TGTGCCAGCACCCTCGACCGTTTGCCCCAGCATTTT
CASTLDRLPQHF
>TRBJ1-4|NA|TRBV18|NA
TGTGCCAGCTCACCATATAACAGGAATAATGAAAAACTGTTTTTT
CASSPYNRNNEKLFF
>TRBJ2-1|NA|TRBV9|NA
TGTGCCAGCAGCGTAGGCGAATGGGGGGCTGTAGCCAATGAGCAGTTCTTC
CASSVGEWGAVANEQFF
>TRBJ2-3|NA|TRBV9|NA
TGTGCCAGCAGCGTCGGGGGACACGCAACAGATACGCAGTATTTT
CASSVGGHATDTQYF
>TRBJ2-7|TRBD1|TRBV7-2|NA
TGTGCCAGCAGCTTTTCAGGGGGCTTATACGAGCAGTACTTC
CASSFSGGLYEQYF
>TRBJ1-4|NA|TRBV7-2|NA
TGTGCCAGCAGCGACTGGGGGGGTTTTGGGGAAAAACTGTTTTTT
CASSDWGGFGEKLFF
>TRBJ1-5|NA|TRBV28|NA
TGTGCCAGCAGTCCGGAGGGGGGGGCGTGGGGTCAGCCCCAGCATTTT
CASSPEGGAWGQPQHF
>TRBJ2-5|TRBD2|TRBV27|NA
TGTGCCAGCAGTCCCCAGCGGGGGAGGAAGACCCAGTACTTC
CASSPQRGRKTQYF
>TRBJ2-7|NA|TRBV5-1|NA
TGCGCCAGCAGCCTCGCCCGGAGTAGCGGATTTTACGAGCAGTACTTC
CASSLARSSGFYEQYF
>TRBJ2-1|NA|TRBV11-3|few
TGTGCCAGCAGCTCTCCGGGTAGTACTTACAATGAGCAGTTCTTC
CASSSPGSTYNEQFF
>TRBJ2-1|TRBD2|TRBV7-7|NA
TGTGCTAGCAGCTTAGGGACTAGCGGACCTTACAATGAGCAGTTCTTC
CASSLGTSGPYNEQFF
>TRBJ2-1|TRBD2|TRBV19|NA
TGTGCCAGTAGCCTCTCGGGGGGGAATGAGCAGTTCTTC
CASSLSGGNEQFF
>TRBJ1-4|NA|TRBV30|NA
TGTGCCTGGAGCGGGGACTCTAATGAAAAACTGTTTTTT
CAWSGDSNEKLFF
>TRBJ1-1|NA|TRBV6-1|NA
TGTGCCAGCAGTGAATTCCGGGAGCTGGGCACTGAAGCTTTCTTT
CASSEFRELGTEAFF
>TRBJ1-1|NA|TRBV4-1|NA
TGCGCCAGCAGCCAAGATATCCGGTTAACGATGAACACTGAAGCTTTCTTT
CASSQDIRLTMNTEAFF
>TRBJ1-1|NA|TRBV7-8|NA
TGTGCCAGCAGCTCTAGTAGTCGGGGGACCACTGAAGCTTTCTTT
CASSSSSRGTTEAFF
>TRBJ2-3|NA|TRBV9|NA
TGTGCCAGCAGCGTAGACCCTAGCGGCACAGATACGCAGTATTTT
CASSVDPSGTDTQYF
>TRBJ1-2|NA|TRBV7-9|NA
TGTGCCAGCATGAGTTTAGGCGAGGGCGGCTATGGCTACACCTTC
CASMSLGEGGYGYTF
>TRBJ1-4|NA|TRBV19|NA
TGTGCCAGTTCAACGACAGCAAATGAAAAACTGTTTTTT
CASSTTANEKLFF
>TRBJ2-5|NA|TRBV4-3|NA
TGCGCCAGCAGTAGGACCGTAGGGGTGGAGACCCAGTACTTC
CASSRTVGVETQYF
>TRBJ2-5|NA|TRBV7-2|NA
TGTGCCAGCAGCCCGAGGGGGGGCCCGGAGACCCAGTACTTC
CASSPRGGPETQYF
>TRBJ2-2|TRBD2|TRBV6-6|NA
TGTGCCAGCAGTTACTCGAGCGGGGGGGCCGACGGGGAGCTGTTTTTT
CASSYSSGGADGELFF
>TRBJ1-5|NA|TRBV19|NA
TGTGCCAGTAGTATATCGGGCCAGGGTAACCAGCCCCAGCATTTT
CASSISGQGNQPQHF
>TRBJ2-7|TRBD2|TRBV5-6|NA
TGTGCCAGCAGCGTACGGGGGGGTGAGCAGTACTTC
CASSVRGGEQYF
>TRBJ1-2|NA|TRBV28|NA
TGTGCCAGCACCACAACTAACTATGGCTACACCTTC
CASTTTNYGYTF
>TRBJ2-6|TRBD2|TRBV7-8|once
TGTGCCAGCAGCTTAGTTGGGAGGGGAAGTTACTCTGGGGCCAACGTCCTGACTTTC
CASSLVGRGSYSGANVLTF
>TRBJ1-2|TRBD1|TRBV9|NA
TGTGCCAGCAGCGCCAGGACAGGTGATGGCGGCTACACCTTC
CASSARTGDGGYTF
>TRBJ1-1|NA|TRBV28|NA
TGTGCCAGCAGTTTATGGGGGGTCGATGAAGCTTTCTTT
CASSLWGVDEAFF
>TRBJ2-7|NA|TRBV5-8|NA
TGTGCCAGCAGCCCCGACACGTTGGGGGAGCAGTACTTC
CASSPDTLGEQYF
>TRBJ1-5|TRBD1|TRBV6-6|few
TGTGCCAGCAGTTATGCACAGGGGGGGGGCAATCAGCCCCAGCATTTT
CASSYAQGGGNQPQHF
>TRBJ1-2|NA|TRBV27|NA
TGTGCCAGCAGTAGGGTGGTTGGGGGCGAGGGTAACTATGGCTACACCTTC
CASSRVVGGEGNYGYTF
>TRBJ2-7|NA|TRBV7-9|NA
TGTGCCAGCAGCCATCGGCAGGTACCCTACGAGCAGTACTTC
CASSHRQVPYEQYF
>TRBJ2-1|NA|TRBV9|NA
TGTGCCAGCAGCGTATACGGAGGTACCTACAATGAGCAGTTCTTC
CASSVYGGTYNEQFF
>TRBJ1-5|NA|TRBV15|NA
TGTGCCACCAGCAGAGATTGGTTACAAGGCAATCAGCCCCAGCATTTT
CATSRDWLQGNQPQHF
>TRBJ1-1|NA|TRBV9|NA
TGTGCCAGCAGCGTAGAAGGGGCGGGAACTGAAGCTTTCTTT
CASSVEGAGTEAFF
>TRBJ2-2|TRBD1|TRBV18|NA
TGTGCCAGCTCACCACCGTCAGGACAGGGGGCGCAGGGATCCGGGGAGCTGTTTTTT
CASSPPSGQGAQGSGELFF
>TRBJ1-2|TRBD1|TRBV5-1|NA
TGCGCCAGCAGATATGGGACAGGGGGCAACTATGGCTACACCTTC
CASRYGTGGNYGYTF
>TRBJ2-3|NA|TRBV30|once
TGTGCCTGGACGGCTTATGGGCCAGATACGCAGTATTTT
CAWTAYGPDTQYF
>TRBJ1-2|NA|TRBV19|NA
TGTGCCAGTAAACAGGGTAACTATGGCTACACCTTC
CASKQGNYGYTF
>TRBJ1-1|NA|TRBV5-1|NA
TGCGCCAGCAGGGTCGGGGCAGGGACCGACAACACTGAAGCTTTCTTT
CASRVGAGTDNTEAFF
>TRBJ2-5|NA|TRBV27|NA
TGTGCCAGCAGTTCTCTCCTTGGGGGCGAGACCCAGTACTTC
CASSSLLGGETQYF
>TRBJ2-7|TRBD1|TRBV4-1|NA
TGCGCCAGCAGCCCGATAGGGGACAGCTCCTACGAGCAGTACTTC
CASSPIGDSSYEQYF
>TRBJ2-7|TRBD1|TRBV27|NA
TGTGCCAGCAGTGTGACAGGGGACGCCTACGAGCAGTACTTC
CASSVTGDAYEQYF
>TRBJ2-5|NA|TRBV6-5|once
TGTGCCAGCAGTCGGGGAGAAGAGACCCAGTACTTC
CASSRGEETQYF
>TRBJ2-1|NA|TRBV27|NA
TGTGCCAGCAGTTCGAACCCGGGATACAATGAGCAGTTCTTC
CASSSNPGYNEQFF
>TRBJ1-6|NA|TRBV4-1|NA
TGCGCCAGCAGCCAAGATTGGGGTCCCAATAATTCACCCCTCCACTTT
CASSQDWGPNNSPLHF
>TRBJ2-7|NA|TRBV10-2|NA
TGCGCCAGCAGTGGCAGCTACGAGCAGTACTTC
CASSGSYEQYF
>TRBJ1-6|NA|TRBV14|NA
TGTGCCAGCAGCCAAGGGGCGGCCAATTCACCCCTCCACTTT
CASSQGAANSPLHF
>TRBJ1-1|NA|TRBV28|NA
TGTGCCAGCACTTCAGGGCTGAACACTGAAGCTTTCTTT
CASTSGLNTEAFF
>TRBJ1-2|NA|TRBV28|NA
TGTGCCAGCAGTTTATCAGGTGGCGGTGGCTACACCTTC
CASSLSGGGGYTF
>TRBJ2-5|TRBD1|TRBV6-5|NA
TGTGCCAGCAGTTACAGGACAGGGAGTTGGGAGACCCAGTACTTC
CASSYRTGSWETQYF
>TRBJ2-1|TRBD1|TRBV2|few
TGTGCCAGCCGGTCAAGGGGGCTAGATAATGAGCAGTTCTTC
CASRSRGLDNEQFF
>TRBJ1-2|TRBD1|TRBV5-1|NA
TGCGCCAGCTTCAGTCCGACAGGGTATGGCTACACCTTC
CASFSPTGYGYTF
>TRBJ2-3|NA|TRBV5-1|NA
TGCGCCAGCAGCTTTTCCCCAGGGAACGGGGGAGATACGCAGTATTTT
CASSFSPGNGGDTQYF
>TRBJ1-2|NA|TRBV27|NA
TGTGCCAGCAGTGGGGCCCAGAACTATGGCTACACCTTC
CASSGAQNYGYTF
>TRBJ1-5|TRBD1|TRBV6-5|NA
TGTGCCAGCAGGGTCGACAGGGATAGCAATCAGCCCCAGCATTTT
CASRVDRDSNQPQHF
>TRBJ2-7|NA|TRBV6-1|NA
TGTGCCAGCAGTGGTATGACCTACGAGCAGTACTTC
CASSGMTYEQYF
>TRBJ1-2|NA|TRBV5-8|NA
TGTGCCAGCAGCTTGATTTCGGGGACTACTAACTATGGCTACACCTTC
CASSLISGTTNYGYTF